The clone carrying this TCR beta chain has a handful of counts. It may be a read error: a sequence one base away is much more abundant. The sample belongs to a study of regulatory T cells in long-lasting Graves disease. The CDR3 loop spans 13 amino acids. Germline CDR1 is SNHLY and CDR2 is FYNNEI. The time point here: newly diagnosed GD, antithyroid drugs for less than 3 months. Preparation of the TCR library used RNA extracted from PBMCs. Through Arm-PCR of CDR3 regions and iRepertoire HTBI primers, TCR beta libraries were built. TCRdb fed the multiplex PCR reads into MiXCR, producing one record per CDR3 protein. The sample holds about 540,000 distinct CDR3 sequences, roughly 14% seen once. These records were also assigned to another study, of T cells in Graves' hyperthyroidism and ophthalmopathy.

The starting material was peripheral blood mononuclear cells (PBMCs), obtained at new diagnosis, from a patient treated with antithyroid drugs. This receptor was taken from a man aged 25 to 45 with Graves disease. V is TRBV2 and J is TRBJ2-7, with D perhaps assigned TRBD1 or TRBD2 (5 bases each). The CDR3 region has the DNA TGTGCCAGCAGCGCCGGGACCCGTTACGAGCGGTACTTC. It translates to CASSAGTRYERYF. Full variable domain (rest looked up from reference TRBV2 and TRBJ2-7): EPEVTQTPSHQVTQMGQEVILRCVPISNHLYFYWYRQILGQKVEFLVSFYNNEISEKSEIFDDQFSVERPDGSNFTLKIRSTKLEDSAMYFCASSAGTRYERYFGPGTRLTVT.